Listed here is a single TCR beta chain. V was trimmed by 0 bases and J by 4 bases, leaving 9 bases between them. Germline V gene data show CDR1 as GTSNPN and CDR2 as SVGIG (reference sequence). This CDR3 is built from 13 residues. These data belong to a study of blood T cell repertoires in COVID-19. Study background: Italy, Spain and the United States were the sources of the convalescent and acute COVID-19 samples. T cells, B-cell-depleted T cells, or PBMCs supplied cDNA or gDNA.

Original analysis: Amplification of reference gene primers provided the estimated nucleated cell counts. TCRdb's copy holds only in-frame clones and misses some; the assay was immunoSEQ multiplex PCR. Clone size and V and J calls were adopted from that table, with D and trimming inferred from the DNA. Here the sample spans about 230,000 clones, about 85% being singletons. This receptor was taken from a woman of 80 years or more with active or convalescent COVID-19. The sample taken for sequencing was peripheral blood. This sequence joins TRBV30 and TRBJ2-5; no firm D call. CDR3 region: CAWSVQALETQYF. CDR3 nucleotide sequence: TGTGCCTGGAGTGTGCAAGCTTTAGAGACCCAGTACTTC. The whole variable domain, remainder taken from reference TRBV30 and TRBJ2-5, is SQTIHQWPATLVQPVGSPLSLECTVEGTSNPNLYWYRQAAGRGLQLLFYSVGIGQISSEVPQNLSASRPQDRQFILSSKKLLLSDSGFYLCAWSVQALETQYFGPGTRLLVL.